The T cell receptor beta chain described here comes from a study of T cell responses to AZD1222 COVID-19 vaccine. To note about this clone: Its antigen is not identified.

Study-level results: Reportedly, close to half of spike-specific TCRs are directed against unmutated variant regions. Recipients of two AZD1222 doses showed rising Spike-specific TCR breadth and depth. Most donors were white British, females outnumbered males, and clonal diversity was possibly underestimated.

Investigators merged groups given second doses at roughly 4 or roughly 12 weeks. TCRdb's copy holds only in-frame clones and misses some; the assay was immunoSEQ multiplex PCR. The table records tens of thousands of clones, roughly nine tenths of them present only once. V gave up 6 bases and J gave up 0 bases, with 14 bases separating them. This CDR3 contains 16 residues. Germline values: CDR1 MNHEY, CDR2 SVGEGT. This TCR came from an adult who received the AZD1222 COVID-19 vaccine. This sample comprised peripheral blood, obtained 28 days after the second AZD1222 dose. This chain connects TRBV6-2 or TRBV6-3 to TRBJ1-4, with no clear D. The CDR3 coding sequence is TGTGCCAGCAGCCCTTACGGCAGTGCAACTAATGAAAAACTGTTTTTT. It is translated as CASSPYGSATNEKLFF.